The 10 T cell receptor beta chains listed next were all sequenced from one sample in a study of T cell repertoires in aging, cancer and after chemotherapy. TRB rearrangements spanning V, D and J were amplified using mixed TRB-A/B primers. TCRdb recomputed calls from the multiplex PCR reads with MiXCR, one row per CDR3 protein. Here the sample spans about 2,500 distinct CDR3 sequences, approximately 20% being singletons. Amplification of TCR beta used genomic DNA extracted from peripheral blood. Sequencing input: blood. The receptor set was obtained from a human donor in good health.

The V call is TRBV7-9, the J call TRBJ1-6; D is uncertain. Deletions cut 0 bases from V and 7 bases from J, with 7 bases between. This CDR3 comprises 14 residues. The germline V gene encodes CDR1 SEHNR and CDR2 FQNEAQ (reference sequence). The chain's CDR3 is CASSLASGNSPLHF. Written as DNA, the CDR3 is TGTGCCAGCAGCTTAGCCTCGGGGAATTCACCCCTCCACTTT.

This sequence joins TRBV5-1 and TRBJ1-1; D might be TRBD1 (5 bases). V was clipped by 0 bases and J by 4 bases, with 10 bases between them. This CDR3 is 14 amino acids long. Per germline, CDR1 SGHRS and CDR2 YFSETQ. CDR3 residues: CASSLDQGVTEAFF. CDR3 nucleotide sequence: TGCGCCAGCAGCTTGGATCAGGGAGTCACTGAAGCTTTCTTT.

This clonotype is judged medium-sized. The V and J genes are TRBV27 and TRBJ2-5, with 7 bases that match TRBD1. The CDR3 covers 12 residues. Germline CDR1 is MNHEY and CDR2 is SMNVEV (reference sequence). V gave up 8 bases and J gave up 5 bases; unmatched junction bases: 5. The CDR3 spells CASGNRGETQYF. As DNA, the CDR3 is TGTGCCAGCGGAAACAGGGGTGAGACCCAGTACTTC.

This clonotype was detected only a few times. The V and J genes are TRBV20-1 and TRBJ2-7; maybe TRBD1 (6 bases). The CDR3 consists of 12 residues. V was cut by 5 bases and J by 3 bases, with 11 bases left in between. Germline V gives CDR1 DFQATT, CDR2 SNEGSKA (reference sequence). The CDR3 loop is CSARDTNYEQYF. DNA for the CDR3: TGCAGTGCTCGGGACACAAACTACGAGCAGTACTTC.

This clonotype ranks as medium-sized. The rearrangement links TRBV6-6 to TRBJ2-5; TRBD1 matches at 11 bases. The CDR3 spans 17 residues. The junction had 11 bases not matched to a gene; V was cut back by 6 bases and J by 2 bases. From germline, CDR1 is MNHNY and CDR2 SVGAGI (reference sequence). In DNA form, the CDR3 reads TGTGCCAGCAGACCAGGCCGAGGGACAGGGGGTCAAGAGACCCAGTACTTC. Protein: CASRPGRGTGGQETQYF.

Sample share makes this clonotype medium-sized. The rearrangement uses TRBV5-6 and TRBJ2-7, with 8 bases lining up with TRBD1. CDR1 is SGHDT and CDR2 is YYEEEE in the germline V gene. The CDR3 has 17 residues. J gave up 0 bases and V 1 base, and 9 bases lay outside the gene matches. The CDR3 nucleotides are TGTGCCAGCAGCTTGCGCCTGGGACAGGTCGGCTCCTACGAGCAGTACTTC. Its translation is CASSLRLGQVGSYEQYF.

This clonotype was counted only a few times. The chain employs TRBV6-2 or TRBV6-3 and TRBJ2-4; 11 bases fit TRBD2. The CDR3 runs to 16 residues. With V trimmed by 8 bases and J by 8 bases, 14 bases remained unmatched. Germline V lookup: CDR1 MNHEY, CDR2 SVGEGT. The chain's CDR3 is CASGSSGGPSRDIQYF. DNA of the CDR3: TGTGCCAGCGGGTCTAGCGGGGGGCCGAGCAGGGACATTCAGTACTTC.

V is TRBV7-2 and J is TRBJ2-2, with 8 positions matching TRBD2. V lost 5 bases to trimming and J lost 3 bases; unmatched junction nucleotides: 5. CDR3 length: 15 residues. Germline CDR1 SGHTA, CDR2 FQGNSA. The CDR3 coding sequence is TGTGCCAGCAGCCCTCCGGGACTAGACACCGGGGAGCTGTTTTTT. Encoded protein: CASSPPGLDTGELFF.

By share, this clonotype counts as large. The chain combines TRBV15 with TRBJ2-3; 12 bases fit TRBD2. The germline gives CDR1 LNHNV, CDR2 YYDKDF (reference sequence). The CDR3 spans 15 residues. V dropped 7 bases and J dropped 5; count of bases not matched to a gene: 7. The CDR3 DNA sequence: TGTGCCACCAAGGAGACTAGCGGGGGCCAAGATACGCAGTATTTT. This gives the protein CATKETSGGQDTQYF. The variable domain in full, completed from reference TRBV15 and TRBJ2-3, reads DAMVIQNPRYQVTQFGKPVTLSCSQTLNHNVMYWYQQKSSQAPKLLFHYYDKDFNNEADTPDNFQSRRPNTSFCFLDIRSPGLGDTAMYLCATKETSGGQDTQYFGPGTRLTVL.

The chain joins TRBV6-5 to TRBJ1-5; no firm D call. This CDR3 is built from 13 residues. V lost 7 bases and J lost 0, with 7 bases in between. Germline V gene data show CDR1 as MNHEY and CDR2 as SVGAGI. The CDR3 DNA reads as TGTGCCAGCACCTGGGGTAGCAATCAGCCCCAGCATTTT. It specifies CASTWGSNQPQHF.